A single sample gave rise to the 15 T cell receptor beta chains below, sequenced in a study of blood T cell repertoires in COVID-19. Assay: immunoSEQ multiplex PCR; the TCRdb copy retains only in-frame clones and omits some. In the table there are around 98,000 clones, approximately 86% of which are singletons. Sequenced: peripheral blood. The receptors were gathered from a man between 65 and 85 years old with active or convalescent COVID-19.

The rearrangement links TRBV20-1 to TRBJ1-2, with TRBD1 matching 7 bases. Germline V gene data show CDR1 as DFQATT and CDR2 as SNEGSKA (reference sequence). V gave up 6 bases and J gave up 7 bases; unmatched junction bases: 5. This CDR3 is 11 amino acids long. CDR3 residues: CSALGTVGYTF. The CDR3 DNA sequence: TGCAGTGCCCTCGGGACAGTTGGCTACACCTTC.

The chain is built from TRBV11-2 and TRBJ2-1; D unclear. The CDR3 length is 14 residues. Between the trimmed V and J ends, which lost 7 bases and 0 bases, there was a span of 10 bases. Germline values: CDR1 SGHAT, CDR2 FQNNGV. The CDR3 bases are TGTGCCAGCAACTCTTATAGCTCCTACAATGAGCAGTTCTTC. Its protein product is CASNSYSSYNEQFF. Full variable domain (remainder filled in from reference TRBV11-2 and TRBJ2-1): EAGVAQSPRYKIIEKRQSVAFWCNPISGHATLYWYQQILGQGPKLLIQFQNNGVVDDSQLPKDRFSAERLKGVDSTLKIQPAKLEDSAVYLCASNSYSSYNEQFFGPGTRLTVL.

The chain links TRBV6-6 to TRBJ2-7; D might be TRBD1 (6 bases). With 0 bases removed from V and 2 bases from J, the gap between germline ends came to 11 bases. This CDR3 is built from 15 residues. Germline V gives CDR1 MNHNY, CDR2 SVGAGI (reference sequence). CDR3: CASSYSQGSAYEQYF. The CDR3 region has the DNA TGTGCCAGCAGTTACTCGCAGGGGAGCGCCTACGAGCAGTACTTC.

This chain joins TRBV2 and TRBJ1-2, with unresolved D. Germline-derived CDR1 and CDR2 are SNHLY and FYNNEI. Trimming pared 3 bases from V and 6 bases from J, leaving 17 bases between. There are 15 residues in the CDR3. CDR3 coding DNA: TGTGCCAGCAGTGACCTCCAGGCATCAGTAAATGGCTACACCTTC. Translated, it gives CASSDLQASVNGYTF.

This clone was counted a few times. The rearrangement uses TRBV7-2 and TRBJ2-6; 10 nucleotides line up with TRBD1. V lost 9 bases to trimming and J lost 2 bases; unmatched junction nucleotides: 4. The CDR3 has 15 amino acids. From germline, CDR1 is SGHTA and CDR2 FQGNSA. The CDR3 sequence is CASRQGAAGANVLTF. The DNA of the CDR3 is TGTGCCAGTAGACAGGGGGCAGCTGGGGCCAACGTCCTGACTTTC.

The rearrangement joins TRBV6-2 or TRBV6-3 to TRBJ1-5, with a weak D call TRBD1 (5 bases). V lost 2 bases to trimming and J lost 0 bases, with 8 bases between them. This CDR3 is built from 15 residues. Per the germline V gene, CDR1 is MNHEY and CDR2 is SVGEGT. The CDR3 DNA sequence: TGTGCCAGCAGTTACAGGGGCCTTAGCAATCAGCCCCAGCATTTT. Translated: CASSYRGLSNQPQHF.

The chain recombines TRBV4-3 with TRBJ2-5, with no clear D. V was shortened by 0 bases and J by 0 bases, with 8 bases between the two germline ends. The germline V gene encodes CDR1 LGHNA and CDR2 YSLEER. The CDR3 runs to 15 residues. Here the CDR3 reads CASSQDWADQETQYF. The CDR3 DNA follows: TGCGCCAGCAGCCAAGATTGGGCAGACCAAGAGACCCAGTACTTC.

This chain connects TRBV18 to TRBJ2-2, with TRBD1 identical over 8 bases. V was pared by 8 bases and J by 4 bases, with 9 bases of the junction left unmatched. Per the germline V gene, CDR1 is KGHSH and CDR2 is LQKENI. The CDR3 length is 15 residues. CDR3 protein: CASTRQGSSTGELFF. CDR3 nucleotide sequence: TGTGCCAGCACTCGACAGGGGTCGAGCACCGGGGAGCTGTTTTTT.

This clone showed up just once. V usage is TRBV19 and J usage is TRBJ1-2, with D hard to call. Trimming shortened V by 3 bases and J by 3 bases, and 11 bases separated the two germline ends. Per the germline V gene, CDR1 is LNHDA and CDR2 is SQIVND (reference sequence). The CDR3 loop spans 14 amino acids. CDR3 coding DNA: TGTGCCAGTAGTATCGCCATCGGAGACTATGGCTACACCTTC. Protein: CASSIAIGDYGYTF.

This clone was observed a handful of times. The chain employs TRBV9 and TRBJ2-1; 12 bases align to TRBD1. After removal of 4 bases from V and 7 bases from J, the junction contained 6 bases not matched to a gene. CDR1 is SGDLS and CDR2 is YYNGEE in the germline V gene. CDR3 size: 15 residues. The CDR3 here is CASSQGQGAQNEQFF. CDR3 nucleotide sequence: TGTGCCAGCAGCCAGGGACAGGGGGCTCAGAATGAGCAGTTCTTC.

The V call is TRBV19, the J call TRBJ1-5, with D perhaps TRBD1 (5 bases). The CDR3 runs 14 residues. V gave up 5 bases and J gave up 4 bases, with 12 bases separating them. CDR1 is LNHDA and CDR2 is SQIVND in the germline V gene (reference sequence). This CDR3 reads CASSSAGGNQPQHF. The CDR3 coding sequence is TGTGCCAGTAGTTCCGCGGGGGGAAATCAGCCCCAGCATTTT.

This chain connects TRBV18 to TRBJ2-1; 7 positions match TRBD1. This CDR3 contains 15 residues. CDR1 and CDR2 (germline): KGHSH, LQKENI. V gave up 6 bases and J gave up 4 bases; unmatched junction bases: 9. The CDR3 DNA reads TGTGCCAGCTCTCCCTCCGGACAGGAATACAATGAGCAGTTCTTC. Translation: CASSPSGQEYNEQFF.

For the CDR3, the DNA is TGTGCCAGCAGAGCGAAGGAGGGCTTTAGCTCCTACGAGCAGTACTTC. It codes for CASRAKEGFSSYEQYF. The chain has TRBV2 and TRBJ2-7; D possibly corresponds to TRBD2 (6 bases). From germline, CDR1 is SNHLY and CDR2 FYNNEI. The CDR3 contains 16 residues. V was trimmed by 6 bases and J by 0 bases, leaving 18 bases between them.

The chain links TRBV5-1 to TRBJ2-7; the match to TRBD1 covers 9 bases. V was clipped by 8 bases and J by 6 bases; unmatched bases: 12. Per the germline V gene, CDR1 is SGHRS and CDR2 is YFSETQ. The CDR3 is made up of 14 amino acids. CDR3 region: CASSTGQGAREQYF. The CDR3 DNA reads TGCGCCAGTAGCACGGGACAGGGTGCCCGCGAGCAGTACTTC.

CDR3 protein: CASKAGPNTGELFF. CDR3 DNA: TGTGCCAGTAAGGCAGGGCCGAACACCGGGGAGCTGTTTTTT. The V call is TRBV19, the J call TRBJ2-2; a weak D match, TRBD1 (5 bases). Trimming pared 7 bases from V and 0 bases from J, leaving 9 bases between. CDR3 size: 14 residues. Germline V gene lookup returns CDR1 LNHDA and CDR2 SQIVND (reference sequence).